This T cell receptor (beta chain) was profiled in a study of identical twins. Study findings and constraints: Alpha sequences out of frame and shared by twins had excess low generation probability. Insertions ran lower in abundant cord blood beta clonotypes, though not in memory repertoires. The study drew conclusions from cross-sectional statistical analysis, not from following the same donors.

V lost 6 bases, J lost 5 bases, and 14 bases lay in between. Germline V gene lookup returns CDR1 KGHSH and CDR2 LQKENI. The CDR3 runs to 13 residues. cDNA carried unique molecular identifiers, and a universal primer site was added by template switching. TCRdb redid the calling of the 5' RACE reads with MiXCR, one entry per CDR3 protein. The sample contains 510,000 or so distinct CDR3 sequences, around 15% of which appear only once. In the case of this clonotype: What it binds is not known.

These data also featured in a second study, about yellow fever vaccine responses in identical twins.

V and J are TRBV18 and TRBJ2-7, with D possibly TRBD1 on 7 matching bases. The sequencing input was CD4+ T cells sorted from blood. The sequence derives from a woman aged 18-29 years in good health. CDR3 bases: TGTGCCAGCTCGGCAGGGGGGTCCCACGAGCAGTACTTC. It translates to CASSAGGSHEQYF. The entire variable domain, with the rest obtained from reference TRBV18 and TRBJ2-7, is as follows: NAGVMQNPRHLVRRRGQEARLRCSPMKGHSHVYWYRQLPEEGLKFMVYLQKENIIDESGMPKERFSAEFPKEGPSILRIQQVVRGDSAAYFCASSAGGSHEQYFGPGTRLTVT.